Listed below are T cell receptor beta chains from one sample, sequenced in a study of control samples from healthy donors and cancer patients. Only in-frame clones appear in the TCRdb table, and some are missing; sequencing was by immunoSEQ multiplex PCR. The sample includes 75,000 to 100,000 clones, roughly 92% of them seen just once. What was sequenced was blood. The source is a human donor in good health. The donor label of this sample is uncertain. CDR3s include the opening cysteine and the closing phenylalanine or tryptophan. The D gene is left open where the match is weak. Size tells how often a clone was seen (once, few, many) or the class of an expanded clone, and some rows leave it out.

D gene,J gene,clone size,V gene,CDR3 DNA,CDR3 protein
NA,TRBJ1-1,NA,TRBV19,TGTGCCAGTAGGCGGGACCAGGCGAACACTGAAGCTTTCTTT,CASRRDQANTEAFF
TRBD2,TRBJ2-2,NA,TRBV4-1,TGCGCCAGCAGCCACGGTCCCGGGACTAGCGGGGGGGCCCCGAACACCGGGGAGCTGTTTTTT,CASSHGPGTSGGAPNTGELFF
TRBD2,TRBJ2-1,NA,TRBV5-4,TGTGCCAGCAGCTTGGGTGGGGGGGAGAGCTCCTACAATGAGCAGTTCTTC,CASSLGGGESSYNEQFF
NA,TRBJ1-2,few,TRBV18,TGTGCCAGCTCAACTAGGGAATTTAACTATGGCTACACCTTC,CASSTREFNYGYTF
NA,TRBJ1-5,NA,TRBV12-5,TGTGCTAGTGGTGAAAGGGGTAGTAGCAATCAGCCCCAGCATTTT,CASGERGSSNQPQHF
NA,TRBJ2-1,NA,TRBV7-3,TGTGCCAGCAGCTTAATCGCCGCGCGAGGTTACAATGAGCAGTTCTTC,CASSLIAARGYNEQFF
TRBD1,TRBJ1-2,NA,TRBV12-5,TGTGCTAGTGGTTTCAAGACAGGGGTCTATGGCTACACCTTC,CASGFKTGVYGYTF
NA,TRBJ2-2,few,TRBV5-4,TGTGCCAGCAGCCCCCCCGGTTCCGGGGAGCTGTTTTTT,CASSPPGSGELFF
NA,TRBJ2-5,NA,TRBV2,TGTGCCAGCAGACGGGACTGGATGTACCAAGAGACCCAGTACTTC,CASRRDWMYQETQYF
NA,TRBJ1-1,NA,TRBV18,TGTGCCAGCTCACCGACCCGAGGCAGAGAGAACACTGAAGCTTTCTTT,CASSPTRGRENTEAFF
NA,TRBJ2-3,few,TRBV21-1,TGTGCCAGCAGAGTGGGGACAGCAGATACGCAGTATTTT,CASRVGTADTQYF
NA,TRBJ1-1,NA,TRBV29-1,TGCAGCGTTGAAGTTGGACACTTGAACACTGAAGCTTTCTTT,CSVEVGHLNTEAFF
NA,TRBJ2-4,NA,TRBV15,TGTGCCACCAGCGAAGCAGGGAAAGCCAAAAACATTCAGTACTTC,CATSEAGKAKNIQYF
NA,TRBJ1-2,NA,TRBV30,TGTGCCTGGAGTCCCCAAACAGGGACGGGTTCCTACACCTTC,CAWSPQTGTGSYTF
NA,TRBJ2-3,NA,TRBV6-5,TGTGCCAGCTTTTCTCGGGGGACAGATACGCAGTATTTT,CASFSRGTDTQYF
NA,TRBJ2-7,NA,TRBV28,TGTGCCAGCAGTGGCCCCCATCGTGAGCAGTACTTC,CASSGPHREQYF
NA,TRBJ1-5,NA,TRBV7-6,TGTGCCAGCAGCTTAGCATGGGGTAGTAATCAGCCCCAGCATTTT,CASSLAWGSNQPQHF
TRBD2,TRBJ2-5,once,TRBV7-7,TGTGCCAGCAGCTTCGGCGGGGGGGTTCAAGAGACCCAGTACTTC,CASSFGGGVQETQYF
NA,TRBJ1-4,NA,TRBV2,TGTGCCAGCAGTCCACCCGGGAGGCGCCTTGAAAAACTGTTTTTT,CASSPPGRRLEKLFF
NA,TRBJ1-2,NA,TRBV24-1,TGTGCCACCAGTGAGGCAGCCTATGGCTACACCTTC,CATSEAAYGYTF
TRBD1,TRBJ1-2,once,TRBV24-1,TGTGCCACCAGTGACCCGGGACAGGTCGTAGGCTACACCTTC,CATSDPGQVVGYTF
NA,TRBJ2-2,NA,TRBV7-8,TGTGCCAGCAGCCCGACAGCCCGGTCCAACACCGGGGAGCTGTTTTTT,CASSPTARSNTGELFF
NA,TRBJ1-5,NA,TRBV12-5,TGTGCTAGTGGTTTGGTAGGTAGCAATCAGCCCCAGCATTTT,CASGLVGSNQPQHF
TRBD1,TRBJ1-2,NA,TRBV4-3,TGCGCCAGCAGCCCGGACGGACAGGGTGCCTATGGCTACACCTTC,CASSPDGQGAYGYTF
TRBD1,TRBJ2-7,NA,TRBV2,TGTGCCAGCAGCAAGACAGGGTACGAGCAGTACTTC,CASSKTGYEQYF
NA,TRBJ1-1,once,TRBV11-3,TGTGCCAGCAGCTTAGAGGATTACACTGAAGCTTTCTTT,CASSLEDYTEAFF
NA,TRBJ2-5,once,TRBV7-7,TGTGCCAGCAGCTACGAGGGGGGGACCCAGTACTTC,CASSYEGGTQYF
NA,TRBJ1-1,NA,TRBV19,TGTGCCAGTAGTTCTCAGCCTCGGTACGTGAACACTGAAGCTTTCTTT,CASSSQPRYVNTEAFF
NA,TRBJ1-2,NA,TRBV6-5,TGTGCCAGCAGTTACGGGGGGCGCATGAGCTATGGCTACACCTTC,CASSYGGRMSYGYTF
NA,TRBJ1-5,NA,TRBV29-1,TGCAGCGTCGTGACGACAGGCTCTCAGCCCCAGCATTTT,CSVVTTGSQPQHF
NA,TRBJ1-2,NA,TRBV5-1,TGCGCCAGCAGCTTGGCCTGGGGTAACTATGGCTACACCTTC,CASSLAWGNYGYTF
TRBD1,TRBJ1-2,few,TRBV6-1,TGTGCCAGCAGTGAAGGCACAGGGGGAGGATATGGCTACACCTTC,CASSEGTGGGYGYTF
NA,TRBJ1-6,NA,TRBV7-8,TGTGCCAGCAGCCTATCAAACAGGCGCGGCGCATCACCCCTCCACTTT,CASSLSNRRGASPLHF
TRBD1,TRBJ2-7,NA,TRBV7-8,TGTGCCAGCAGCTTGGGGACAGGGGAAAGCTACGAGCAGTACTTC,CASSLGTGESYEQYF
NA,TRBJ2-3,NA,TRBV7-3,TGTGCCAGCAGCTTAAGCCCTGGACCGGGGGATACGCAGTATTTT,CASSLSPGPGDTQYF
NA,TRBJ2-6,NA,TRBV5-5,TGTGCCAGCAGCTTGGTGGGGGCTGGGGCCAACGTCCTGACTTTC,CASSLVGAGANVLTF
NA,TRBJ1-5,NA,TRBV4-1,TGCGCCAGCAGCCAAGATGGGTCGGGGAGACAGCCCCAGCATTTT,CASSQDGSGRQPQHF
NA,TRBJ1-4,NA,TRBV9,TGTGCCAGCAGCGAGGGGACGGATGCAACTAATGAAAAACTGTTTTTT,CASSEGTDATNEKLFF
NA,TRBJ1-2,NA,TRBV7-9,TGTGCCAGCAGCCCAATCGGACAGCCTTCCTATGGCTACACCTTC,CASSPIGQPSYGYTF
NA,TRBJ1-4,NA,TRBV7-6,TGTGCCAGCAGCTTAGTCAGTAGGGGCTCCGCTCGTGAAAAACTGTTTTTT,CASSLVSRGSAREKLFF
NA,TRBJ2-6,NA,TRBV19,TGTGCCAGTAGTATAGATTTGACGGGACATAGCTCTGGGGCCAACGTCCTGACTTTC,CASSIDLTGHSSGANVLTF
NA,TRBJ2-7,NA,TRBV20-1,TGCAGTGCTTCTGACAGGTACGAGCAGTACTTC,CSASDRYEQYF
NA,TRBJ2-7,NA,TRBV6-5,TGTGCCAGCAGTAACGAGAGGGGACGCGAGCAGTACTTC,CASSNERGREQYF
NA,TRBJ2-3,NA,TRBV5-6,TGTGCCAGCAGCTCCCCCGACACAGATACGCAGTATTTT,CASSSPDTDTQYF
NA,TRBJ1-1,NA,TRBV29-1,TGCAGCGCTGCAGGGAGAGGCACTGAAGCTTTCTTT,CSAAGRGTEAFF
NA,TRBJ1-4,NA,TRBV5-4,TGTGCCAGCAGCTTGTTGACAGGATCGGATGAAAAACTGTTTTTT,CASSLLTGSDEKLFF